This T cell receptor (beta chain) was identified during a study of identical twins. Study observations and caveats: Models underestimated TCR alpha sharing (out-of-frame) in monozygotic twins. Instead of following the same donors, the conclusions were based on cross-sectional statistical analysis. A partial confounding effect on zero-insertion analyses could come from invariant MAIT and iNKT cells.

This clonotype has a handful of counts. Its specificity is not known. The cDNA had a unique molecular identifier and a template-switch universal primer site. Each CDR3 protein is one row after TCRdb ran MiXCR on the 5' RACE reads. This sample has fewer than 250,000 distinct CDR3 sequences, with roughly 10% found just once. V was cut by 4 bases and J by 0 bases, with 10 bases left in between. Germline-derived CDR1 and CDR2 are KGHSH and LQKENI. The CDR3 is 15 residues long. The chain carries TRBV18 and TRBJ1-3; D is unresolved. The sequence was obtained from a woman aged 18-35 years in good health. The material sequenced was memory (CD45RO+) T cells sorted from blood. CDR3 in DNA: TGTGCCAGCTCACTGGACCCGACCTCTGGAAACACCATATATTTT. Translation: CASSLDPTSGNTIYF.